This T cell receptor (beta chain) came from a study of T cell repertoires in cytomegalovirus infection. Turning to the study itself: It was recently identified HLA-C-restricted and well-studied HLA-B-restricted CMV epitopes that the study used. Carrying CMV and the relevant HLA type showed in public TCR beta signatures. Study conclusions and caveats: Summed frequency of shared TCR beta families picked out CMV carriers who also had the relevant HLA. Across the ex vivo response, the dominant clonotypes were HLA-C-restricted CMV-specific TCR beta clonotypes.

TCRdb processed the reads anew with MiXCR; each CDR3 protein has one entry. The data contain 700,000 to 900,000 distinct CDR3 sequences, approximately 32% of them singletons. This clonotype was detected a few times. Its matching antigen is unknown. This CDR3 region has 15 residues. Germline V CDR1 and CDR2: ENHRY, SYGVKD. After removal of 0 bases from V and 6 bases from J, the junction contained 5 bases not matched to a gene. V is TRBV10-3 and J is TRBJ2-1; 7 nucleotides match TRBD1. This TCR came from a human donor in good health (CMV status not recorded). Some clones in this sample may be carry-over from other donors' samples. The sample here was cultured CD8+ T cells from PBMCs, taken from culture after CMV antigen stimulation. Here the CDR3 reads CAISESRGQINEQFF. The CDR3 DNA is TGTGCCATCAGTGAGTCGAGGGGGCAGATCAATGAGCAGTTCTTC.